These 27 T cell receptor beta chains were all obtained from the same sample, sequenced in a study of response to subunit inactivated influenza vaccine. TCRdb re-called the RT-PCR reads through MiXCR, storing one row per CDR3 protein. The sample lists fewer than 400,000 distinct CDR3 sequences, 20% to 25% occurring once. Material: PBMCs from blood, obtained 21 months after vaccination. The receptors stem from a man aged 45 to 75 who received an inactivated influenza vaccine.

This clonotype was observed a handful of times. The V and J genes are TRBV3-1 and TRBJ2-1; D unresolved. The germline V gene has CDR1 LGHDT and CDR2 YNNKEL (reference sequence). V lost 0 bases and J lost 7, with 10 bases in between. The CDR3 is made up of 14 amino acids. CDR3 region: CASSQDTSNNEQFF. CDR3 sequence (DNA): TGTGCCAGCAGCCAAGATACCAGCAATAATGAGCAGTTCTTC.

The gene calls are TRBV25-1 and TRBJ2-5; perhaps TRBD2 as D (5 bases). V was cut by 6 bases and J by 2 bases, with 7 bases left in between. In germline, CDR1 is MGHDK, CDR2 SYGVNS. This CDR3 has 12 residues. Here the CDR3 reads CASSRDQETQYF. CDR3 DNA sequence: TGTGCCAGCAGCCGGGATCAAGAGACCCAGTACTTC.

The table lists this clonotype with a few counts. The chain carries TRBV23-1 and TRBJ2-7; TRBD1 aligns across 8 bases. TRBV23-1 is treated as an ORF (open reading frame) with a function not yet certain. V lost 2 bases to trimming and J lost 2 bases; unmatched junction nucleotides: 11. This CDR3 is built from 17 residues. The DNA for the CDR3 is TGCGCCAGCAGTCAACCGAAAACCGGGACAGGACCCTACGAGCAGTACTTC. It yields the protein CASSQPKTGTGPYEQYF.

The chain combines TRBV9 with TRBJ2-3; 8 bases are a match to TRBD2. The CDR3 loop spans 16 amino acids. Germline loops: CDR1 SGDLS, CDR2 YYNGEE. V trimming: 0 bases; J trimming: 2 bases; junction bases outside the gene matches: 5. The CDR3: CASSVVAGGPTDTQYF. The CDR3 DNA sequence: TGTGCCAGCAGCGTAGTTGCGGGAGGCCCCACAGATACGCAGTATTTT.

CDR3 residues: CASSSDIAYYEQYF. CDR3 DNA sequence: TGTGCCAGCAGCTCCGACATAGCCTACTACGAGCAGTACTTC. V gene TRBV7-9 combines with J gene TRBJ2-7; no firm D call. Germline values: CDR1 SEHNR, CDR2 FQNEAQ (reference sequence). This CDR3 is 14 amino acids long. V lost 4 bases and J lost 3, with 13 bases in between.

There are a few counts of this clonotype. This sequence joins TRBV6-1 and TRBJ1-5; 7 bases are a match to TRBD1. Trimming removed 6 bases from V and 1 base from J; junction bases left unmatched: 6. The V gene's germline CDR1 is MNHNS and CDR2 SASEGT. The CDR3 sequence is 15 residues long. The CDR3 is CASRNRGNSNQPQHF. As DNA, the CDR3 is TGTGCCAGCAGAAACAGGGGAAACAGCAATCAGCCCCAGCATTTT.

The J gene is TRBJ1-6, the V gene TRBV7-8; TRBD1 matches 9 bases. Germline V lookup: CDR1 SGHVS, CDR2 FQNEAQ. Germline trimming cut 5 bases from V and 9 bases from J; bases unmatched to any gene: 5. The CDR3 runs 14 residues. Here the CDR3 DNA reads TGTGCCAGCAGCCCGGGACAGGGAATTTCACCCCTCCACTTT. Its protein product is CASSPGQGISPLHF.

The chain combines TRBV20-1 with TRBJ2-7; unclear D gene. The CDR3 length is 12 residues. V was shortened by 1 base and J by 3 bases, with 7 bases between the two germline ends. CDR1 is DFQATT, CDR2 SNEGSKA, per germline (reference sequence). CDR3 nucleotides: TGCAGTGCTAGAGGACTCCTCTACGAGCAGTACTTC. As protein: CSARGLLYEQYF.

The count of this clonotype is one. One end of the junction is discordant with germline, which a read error may explain. The chain uses TRBV6-1 and TRBJ1-5; 8 bases are shared with TRBD1. CDR1 and CDR2 from the germline V gene are MNHNS and SASEGT. The CDR3 length is 13 residues. The CDR3 is CASRRQGNQPRHF. For the CDR3, the DNA is TGTGCCAGCAGGCGACAGGGGAATCAGCCCCGGCATTTT.

This clonotype occurred a few times. The CDR3 nucleotides read TGCAGCGTTCGACAGGGAGGAAGCACAGATACGCAGTATTTT. Protein: CSVRQGGSTDTQYF. V usage is TRBV29-1 and J usage is TRBJ2-3; a weak D match, TRBD1 (7 bases). Germline V lookup: CDR1 SQVTM, CDR2 ANQGSEA. The CDR3 has 14 residues. The V and J ends lost 5 bases and 0 bases respectively, with 12 bases between them.

This chain joins TRBV18 and TRBJ1-6; 9 positions match TRBD1. The junction had 6 bases not matched to a gene; V was cut back by 2 bases and J by 10 bases. The CDR3 is 15 residues long. The V gene's germline CDR1 is KGHSH and CDR2 LQKENI. Here the CDR3 DNA reads TGTGCCAGCTCACCAGGGGGACAGGGATCCTCACCCCTCCACTTT. Amino acid sequence: CASSPGGQGSSPLHF.

The genes are TRBV19 and TRBJ2-1, with 7 positions matching TRBD1. V shed 4 bases, J shed 6 bases, and the junction held 9 bases outside the gene matches. The germline gives CDR1 LNHDA, CDR2 SQIVND (reference sequence). The CDR3 loop spans 15 amino acids. CDR3 amino acids: CASSTRDSRFNEQFF. CDR3 sequence (DNA): TGTGCCAGTAGTACCCGGGACAGTAGATTCAATGAGCAGTTCTTC.

This sequence joins TRBV6-2 or TRBV6-3 and TRBJ2-1; 13 bases agree with TRBD2. Trimming at V came to 3 bases and at J to 11 bases, leaving 7 bases not matched to a gene. Looked up from germline, CDR1 is MNHEY and CDR2 is SVGEGT. The length of the CDR3 is 15 residues. For the CDR3, the DNA is TGTGCCAGCAGTTATGGGGGGACTAGCGGGAACCAGCAGTTCTTC. Its protein product is CASSYGGTSGNQQFF.

This clonotype turned up a few times. The chain combines TRBV12-3 or TRBV12-4 with TRBJ2-1, with TRBD1 identical over 8 bases. This CDR3 spans 16 amino acids. Trimming took 3 bases from V and 8 from J; bases not matched to a gene: 12. The CDR3 DNA follows: TGTGCCAGCAGTTTTCTGTCTGGGGCAGGGGGCGATGAGCAGTTCTTC. Translation: CASSFLSGAGGDEQFF.

This clonotype occurred a few times. The chain carries TRBV15 and TRBJ1-5; D ambiguous. Between the trimmed V and J ends, which lost 0 bases and 1 base, there was a span of 10 bases. Germline V gene sequence: CDR1 LNHNV, CDR2 YYDKDF (reference sequence). The CDR3 runs 16 residues. CDR3 coding DNA: TGTGCCACCAGCAGAGATTCTTCACCGAGCAATCAGCCCCAGCATTTT. As protein: CATSRDSSPSNQPQHF.

This clonotype was observed many times. The chain has TRBV29-1 and TRBJ1-5; 7 nucleotides match TRBD1. This CDR3 is built from 13 residues. CDR1 is SQVTM, CDR2 ANQGSEA, per germline. The junction had 4 bases not matched to a gene; V was cut back by 6 bases and J by 2 bases. The CDR3 here is CSVRQGGNQPQHF. The CDR3 region has the DNA TGCAGCGTCCGGCAGGGGGGCAATCAGCCCCAGCATTTT.

This clonotype has a handful of counts. The chain has TRBV7-9 and TRBJ2-3; either TRBD1 or TRBD2 may supply D (5 bases each). In germline, CDR1 is SEHNR, CDR2 FQNEAQ (reference sequence). The CDR3 covers 15 residues. Trimming stripped 2 bases from V and 3 bases from J, with 12 bases between. CDR3 loop: CASSLMVWGTDTQYF. CDR3 DNA sequence: TGTGCCAGCAGCTTAATGGTCTGGGGGACAGATACGCAGTATTTT.

This clonotype showed up many times. The rearrangement uses TRBV5-6 and TRBJ1-1, with D unclear. CDR1 and CDR2 from the germline V gene are SGHDT and YYEEEE. V lost 4 bases, J lost 0 bases, and 10 bases lay in between. The CDR3 has 14 amino acids. DNA of the CDR3: TGTGCCAGCAGCCTGTTCGGAATGAACACTGAAGCTTTCTTT. This sequence encodes CASSLFGMNTEAFF.

This clonotype occurred many times. The chain joins TRBV28 to TRBJ1-1; no firm D call. Trimming took off 5 bases at V and 5 bases at J, with 15 bases between the two ends. This CDR3 spans 14 amino acids. Looked up from germline, CDR1 is MDHEN and CDR2 is SYDVKM. The CDR3, as DNA: TGTGCCAGCAGTCTCCCAACTGGGGATACTGAAGCTTTCTTT. This gives the protein CASSLPTGDTEAFF.

This clonotype was counted only a few times. CDR3 DNA: TGCAGCGCATGGACTGAGAACACTGAAGCTTTCTTT. Translated, it gives CSAWTENTEAFF. The J gene is TRBJ1-1, the V gene TRBV29-1; no definite D call. V was clipped by 7 bases and J by 1 base, with 10 bases between them. Germline loops: CDR1 SQVTM, CDR2 ANQGSEA. CDR3 length: 12 residues.

This clonotype was counted ten times or more. This rearrangement joins TRBV29-1 to TRBJ1-1; D remains unclear. CDR1 is SQVTM, CDR2 ANQGSEA, per germline. The CDR3 consists of 13 residues. Trimming removed 4 bases at V and 1 base at J, with 10 bases between. Here the CDR3 DNA reads TGCAGCGTTGCGGCCCAGCCGAACACTGAAGCTTTCTTT. This gives the protein CSVAAQPNTEAFF.

This clonotype was seen a few times. The rearrangement uses TRBV29-1 and TRBJ1-1, with D perhaps TRBD1 (6 bases). Looked up from germline, CDR1 is SQVTM and CDR2 is ANQGSEA. The CDR3 is made up of 11 amino acids. V dropped 6 bases and J dropped 5 bases, with 10 bases sitting between them. The CDR3 region has the DNA TGCAGCGTGGGGGCTGCGACTGAAGCTTTCTTT. Its protein product is CSVGAATEAFF.

This clonotype was recorded a few times. The V and J genes are TRBV15 and TRBJ1-5, with TRBD1 as a possible D gene (5 bases). V dropped 0 bases and J dropped 7 bases, with 16 bases sitting between them. The germline V gene encodes CDR1 LNHNV and CDR2 YYDKDF (reference sequence). This CDR3 spans 16 amino acids. The CDR3: CATSRDRSGRLQPQHF. The CDR3 region has the DNA TGTGCCACCAGCAGAGATAGGTCAGGGCGTCTCCAGCCCCAGCATTTT. The full variable domain, rest sourced from reference TRBV15 and TRBJ1-5, is DAMVIQNPRYQVTQFGKPVTLSCSQTLNHNVMYWYQQKSSQAPKLLFHYYDKDFNNEADTPDNFQSRRPNTSFCFLDIRSPGLGDTAMYLCATSRDRSGRLQPQHFGDGTRLSIL.

This clonotype was detected many times. The gene calls are TRBV18 and TRBJ1-5; D ambiguous. CDR3 length: 13 residues. Germline V gene data show CDR1 as KGHSH and CDR2 as LQKENI. The V end was cut by 3 bases, the J end by 9 bases, with 12 bases between. CDR3 sequence: CASSPTEGGPQHF. The CDR3 nucleotides read TGTGCCAGCTCACCTACGGAGGGTGGGCCCCAGCATTTT.

This clonotype turned up a few times. The chain links TRBV6-5 to TRBJ1-3; tentative D call: TRBD1 (5 bases). Trimming took off 0 bases at V and 4 bases at J, with 10 bases between the two ends. The CDR3 covers 15 residues. Per the germline V gene, CDR1 is MNHEY and CDR2 is SVGAGI. In DNA form, the CDR3 reads TGTGCCAGCAGTTACTCGTCAGGGCAAGGAAACACCATATATTTT. Translated: CASSYSSGQGNTIYF.

The rearrangement uses TRBV29-1 and TRBJ1-1; 8 nucleotides agree with TRBD1. Germline lookup yields CDR1 SQVTM and CDR2 ANQGSEA. This CDR3 comprises 11 residues. V gave up 7 bases and J gave up 4 bases; unmatched junction bases: 2. CDR3 sequence reads: CSGTGSTEAFF. In DNA, the CDR3 is TGCAGCGGGACAGGGAGCACTGAAGCTTTCTTT.

This chain connects TRBV20-1 to TRBJ2-5; 9 nucleotides match TRBD1. CDR3 length: 14 residues. Trimming at V came to 6 bases and at J to 4 bases, leaving 9 bases not matched to a gene. CDR1 is DFQATT, CDR2 SNEGSKA, per germline (reference sequence). The CDR3: CSARGDRVVETQYF. The DNA of the CDR3 is TGCAGTGCGCGAGGGGACAGGGTGGTAGAGACCCAGTACTTC.